The source of this TCR beta chain is a study of post-analysis software for immune sequencing data. Points from the study as a whole: Roughly 5 TRBV segments occurring more often in patients than controls included TRBV5-6, TRBV5-1 and TRBV20-1.

Trimming stripped 4 bases from V and 2 bases from J, with 20 bases between. There are 16 residues in the CDR3. Germline V lookup: CDR1 DFQATT, CDR2 SNEGSKA (reference sequence). Unique molecular identifiers tagged the TCR beta cDNA libraries. The T cell input of roughly 0.9 to 11 million gave a few hundred thousand cDNA molecules. TCRdb re-derived calls from the PCR reads in MiXCR, one entry per CDR3 protein. The top ten hold 28% of the sample, which has 150,000 or so distinct CDR3 sequences, approximately 35% seen once. In regard to this clonotype: Its antigen is unidentified.

The specimen was blood, collected after autologous hematopoietic stem cell transplantation. The chain is built from TRBV20-1 and TRBJ2-5; a possible D gene is TRBD1 (5 bases). This TCR was recovered from a girl aged 5 to 17 with multiple sclerosis. CDR3 nucleotide sequence: TGCAGTGCTACCCCCCAGGGTGCAGCATTTCAAGAGACCCAGTACTTC. Protein product: CSATPQGAAFQETQYF.